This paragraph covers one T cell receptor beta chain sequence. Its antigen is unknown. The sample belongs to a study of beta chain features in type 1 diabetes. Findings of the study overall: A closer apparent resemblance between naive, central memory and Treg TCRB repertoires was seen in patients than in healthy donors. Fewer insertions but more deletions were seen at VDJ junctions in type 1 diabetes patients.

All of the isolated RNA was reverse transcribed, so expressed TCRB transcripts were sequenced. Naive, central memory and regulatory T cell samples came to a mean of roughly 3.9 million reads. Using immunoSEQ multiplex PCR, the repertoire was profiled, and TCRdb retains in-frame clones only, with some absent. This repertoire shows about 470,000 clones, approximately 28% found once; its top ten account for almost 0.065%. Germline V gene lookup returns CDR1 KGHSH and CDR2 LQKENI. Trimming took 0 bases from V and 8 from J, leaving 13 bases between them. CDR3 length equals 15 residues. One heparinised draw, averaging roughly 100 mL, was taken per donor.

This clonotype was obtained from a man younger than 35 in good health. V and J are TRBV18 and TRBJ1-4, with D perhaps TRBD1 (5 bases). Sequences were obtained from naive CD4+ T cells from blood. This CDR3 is CASSPPGQGVEKLFF. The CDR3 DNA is TGTGCCAGCTCACCACCGGGCCAGGGTGTGGAAAAACTGTTTTTT. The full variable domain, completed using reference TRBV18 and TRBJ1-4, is NAGVMQNPRHLVRRRGQEARLRCSPMKGHSHVYWYRQLPEEGLKFMVYLQKENIIDESGMPKERFSAEFPKEGPSILRIQQVVRGDSAAYFCASSPPGQGVEKLFFGSGTQLSVL.